This T cell receptor beta chain was captured in a study of shared clonotypes between healthy human individuals. Clones were sequenced by immunoSEQ multiplex PCR, and TCRdb holds only the in-frame ones, with some missing. The sample holds around 2.5 million clones, 93% seen once. Looked up from germline, CDR1 is LNHDA and CDR2 is SQIVND (reference sequence). The ends were cut back, 3 bases at V and 2 bases at J, with 11 bases in the middle. This CDR3 has 14 amino acids. Study outcomes and limitations: Unshared clonotypes carried lower generation probabilities than those common to all four donors. Clonotype sharing among the donors was expected to vary with sequencing depth. The sampled material consisted only of blood, and tissue repertoires are likely to differ.

About this clone itself: Its target is unknown.

The J gene is TRBJ2-7, the V gene TRBV19; TRBD1 is a possible D gene (5 bases). The specimen sequenced was naive CD4+ T cells from PBMCs. Regarding subset: CD45RA+ positively selected. The clonotype was recovered from a man aged 18-30 years in good health. Some clones in this sample may be carry-over from other donors' samples. Here the CDR3 DNA reads TGTGCCAGTAGTATGGGGCAGTGGCCCTACGAGCAGTACTTC. Translation gives CASSMGQWPYEQYF. The full variable domain, rest sourced from reference TRBV19 and TRBJ2-7, is DGGITQSPKYLFRKEGQNVTLSCEQNLNHDAMYWYRQDPGQGLRLIYYSQIVNDFQKGDIAEGYSVSREKKESFPLTVTSAQKNPTAFYLCASSMGQWPYEQYFGPGTRLTVT.